This T cell receptor (beta chain) was identified in a study of shared clonotypes between healthy human individuals. About the research overall: Three CD4 naive, three CD4 memory, two CD8 naive and one CD8 memory plate were used per donor.

As for this clone: No antigen is known for it.

Deep-level running was used for the assay. Sequenced by immunoSEQ multiplex PCR; TCRdb stores in-frame clones only, minus some. Seen here are about 380,000 clones, about 96% observed once, and the top ten hold 0.25% to 0.35%. Points from the study as a whole: Naive subsets generally had larger estimated richness than memory subsets.

V shed 6 bases and J shed 3 bases, with 11 bases lying between them. Looked up from germline, CDR1 is MNHNS and CDR2 is SASEGT. The CDR3 covers 13 residues. Sequenced input: memory CD8+ T cells sorted from blood. The sample's subset: CD45RO+ cells pooled with CCR7-negative TemRA cells. This chain joins TRBV6-1 and TRBJ1-1; a possible D gene is TRBD1 (6 bases). The clonotype was recovered from a man under 40 in good health. The chain's CDR3 is CASRQGGDTEAFF. The DNA of the CDR3 is TGTGCCAGCAGACAGGGTGGAGACACTGAAGCTTTCTTT.